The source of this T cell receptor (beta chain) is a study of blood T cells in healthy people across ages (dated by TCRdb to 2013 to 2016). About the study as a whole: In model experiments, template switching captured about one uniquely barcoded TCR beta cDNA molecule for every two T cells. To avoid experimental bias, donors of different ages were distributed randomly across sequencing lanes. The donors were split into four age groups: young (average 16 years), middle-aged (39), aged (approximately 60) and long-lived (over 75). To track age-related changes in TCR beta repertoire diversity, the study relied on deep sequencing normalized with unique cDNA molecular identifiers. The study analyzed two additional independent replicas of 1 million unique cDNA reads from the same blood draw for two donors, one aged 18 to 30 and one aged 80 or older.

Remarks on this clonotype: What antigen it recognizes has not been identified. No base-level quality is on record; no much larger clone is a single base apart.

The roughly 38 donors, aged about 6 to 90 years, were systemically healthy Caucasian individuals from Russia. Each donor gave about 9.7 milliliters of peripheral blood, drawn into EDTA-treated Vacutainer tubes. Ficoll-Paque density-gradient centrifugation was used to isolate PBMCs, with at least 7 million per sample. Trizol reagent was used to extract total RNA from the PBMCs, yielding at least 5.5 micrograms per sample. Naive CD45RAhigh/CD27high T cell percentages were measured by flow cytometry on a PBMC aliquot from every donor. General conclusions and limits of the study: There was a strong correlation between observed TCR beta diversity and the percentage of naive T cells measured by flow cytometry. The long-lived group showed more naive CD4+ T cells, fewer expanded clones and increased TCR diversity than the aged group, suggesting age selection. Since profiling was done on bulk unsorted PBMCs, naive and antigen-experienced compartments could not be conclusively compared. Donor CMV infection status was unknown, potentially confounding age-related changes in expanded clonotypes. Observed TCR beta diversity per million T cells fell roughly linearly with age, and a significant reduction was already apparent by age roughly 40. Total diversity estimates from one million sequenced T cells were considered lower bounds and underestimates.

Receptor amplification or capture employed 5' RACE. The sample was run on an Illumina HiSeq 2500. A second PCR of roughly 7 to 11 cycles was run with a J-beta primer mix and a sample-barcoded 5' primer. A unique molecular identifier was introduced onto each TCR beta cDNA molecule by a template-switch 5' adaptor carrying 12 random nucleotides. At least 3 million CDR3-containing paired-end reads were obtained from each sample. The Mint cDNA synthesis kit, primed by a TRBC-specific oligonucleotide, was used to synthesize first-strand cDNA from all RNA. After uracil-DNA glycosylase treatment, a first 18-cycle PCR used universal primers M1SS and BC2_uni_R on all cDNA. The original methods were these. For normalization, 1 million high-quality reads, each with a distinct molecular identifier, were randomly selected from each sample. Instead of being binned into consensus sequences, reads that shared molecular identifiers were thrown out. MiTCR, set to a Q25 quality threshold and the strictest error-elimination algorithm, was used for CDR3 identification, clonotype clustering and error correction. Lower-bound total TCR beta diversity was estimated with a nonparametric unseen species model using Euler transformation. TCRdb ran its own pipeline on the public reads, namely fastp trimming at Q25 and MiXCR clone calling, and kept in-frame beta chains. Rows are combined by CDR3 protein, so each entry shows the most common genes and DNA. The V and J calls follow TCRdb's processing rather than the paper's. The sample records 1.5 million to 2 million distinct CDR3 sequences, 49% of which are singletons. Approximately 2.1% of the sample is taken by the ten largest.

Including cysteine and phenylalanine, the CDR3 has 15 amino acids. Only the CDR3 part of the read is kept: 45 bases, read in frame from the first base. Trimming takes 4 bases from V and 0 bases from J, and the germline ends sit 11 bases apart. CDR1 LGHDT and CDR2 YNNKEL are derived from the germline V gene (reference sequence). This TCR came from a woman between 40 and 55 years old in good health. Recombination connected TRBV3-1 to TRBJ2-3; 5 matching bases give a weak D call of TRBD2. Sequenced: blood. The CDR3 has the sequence CASSPTRTSTDTQYF. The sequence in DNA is TGTGCCAGCAGCCCAACTAGGACTAGCACAGATACGCAGTATTTT.